Listed below are T cell receptor beta chains from one sample, sequenced in a study of blood T cell repertoires in COVID-19. TCRdb's table, derived via immunoSEQ multiplex PCR, lists solely in-frame clones and lacks some. The sample has roughly 86,000 clones; about 82% are singletons. Sequenced: peripheral blood. These receptors came from a man in his forties or fifties with acute or convalescent COVID-19. Both conserved end residues are part of each CDR3. The D gene is left open where the match is weak. Size values are once, few and many counts, or a class for expanded clones, and some rows have none.

j_gene | v_gene | len | abundance | d_gene | CDR3aa | CDR3nt
TRBJ2-5 | TRBV28 | 13 | NA | NA | CASSVRDQETQYF | TGTGCCAGCAGTGTGCGGGACCAAGAGACCCAGTACTTC
TRBJ2-1 | TRBV18 | 14 | NA | TRBD2 | CASSPLAGYNEQFF | TGTGCCAGCTCACCGCTAGCGGGTTACAATGAGCAGTTCTTC
TRBJ1-4 | TRBV30 | 14 | NA | NA | CAWSVQVNSEKLFF | TGTGCCTGGAGTGTACAGGTCAACAGTGAAAAACTGTTTTTT
TRBJ2-7 | TRBV9 | 11 | few | NA | CASSSGYEQYF | TGTGCCAGCAGCAGCGGGTATGAGCAGTACTTC
TRBJ2-1 | TRBV5-1 | 15 | few | NA | CASSLGGLGANEQFF | TGCGCCAGCAGCTTGGGGGGCTTAGGAGCGAATGAGCAGTTCTTC
TRBJ2-7 | TRBV6-5 | 16 | NA | NA | CASSYSTVGQSYEQYF | TGTGCCAGCAGTTACTCCACGGTTGGGCAGTCCTACGAGCAGTACTTC
TRBJ1-5 | TRBV28 | 15 | NA | TRBD1 | CASSGPDRHRQPQHF | TGTGCCAGCAGTGGACCGGACAGGCACCGTCAGCCCCAGCATTTT
TRBJ2-2 | TRBV3-1/TRBV3-2 | 13 | NA | NA | CASSQRVAGELFF | TGTGCCAGCAGCCAAAGAGTAGCCGGGGAGCTGTTTTTT
TRBJ2-7 | TRBV28 | 16 | NA | TRBD1 | CASSLTGQGGTYEQYF | TGTGCCAGCAGTCTAACGGGACAGGGGGGGACCTACGAGCAGTACTTC
TRBJ2-7 | TRBV14 | 13 | NA | TRBD2 | CASRTSGVHEQYF | TGTGCCAGCCGGACTAGCGGAGTCCACGAGCAGTACTTC
TRBJ2-7 | TRBV27 | 14 | once | TRBD1 | CASWGAGGIYEQYF | TGTGCCAGCTGGGGGGCAGGGGGCATCTACGAGCAGTACTTC
TRBJ2-1 | TRBV13 | 15 | NA | NA | CASSLTVLGFNEQFF | TGTGCCAGCAGCTTAACAGTACTAGGTTTCAATGAGCAGTTCTTC
TRBJ2-5 | TRBV7-2 | 13 | NA | NA | CASSRTAGETQYF | TGTGCCAGCAGCCGGACTGCGGGGGAGACCCAGTACTTC
TRBJ2-7 | TRBV30 | 12 | NA | NA | CAWSSQGHEQYF | TGTGCCTGGAGTTCACAGGGCCACGAGCAGTACTTC
TRBJ2-1 | TRBV9 | 16 | NA | TRBD1 | CASSVSVAGGYNEQFF | TGTGCCAGCAGCGTCTCTGTGGCAGGGGGCTACAATGAGCAGTTCTTC
TRBJ2-3 | TRBV7-3 | 13 | few | NA | CASSRDLTDTQYF | TGTGCCAGCAGCCGGGACTTAACAGATACGCAGTATTTT
TRBJ2-3 | TRBV11-2 | 16 | NA | NA | CASSSTMSGWSDTQYF | TGTGCCAGCAGCTCCACAATGTCGGGGTGGTCAGATACGCAGTATTTT
TRBJ2-2 | TRBV2 | 11 | NA | NA | CASSVYGELFF | TGTGCCAGCAGCGTATACGGGGAGCTGTTTTTT
TRBJ1-2 | TRBV5-6 | 17 | NA | NA | CASSSLDWTFDTNGYTF | TGTGCCAGCAGCTCGCTGGACTGGACCTTCGACACTAATGGCTACACCTTC
TRBJ2-1 | TRBV19 | 14 | NA | NA | CASSIDPQNNEQFF | TGTGCCAGTAGTATAGATCCACAGAACAATGAGCAGTTCTTC
TRBJ2-7 | TRBV5-6 | 14 | NA | NA | CASSFGMQAYEQYF | TGTGCCAGCAGCTTCGGGATGCAAGCCTACGAGCAGTACTTC
TRBJ1-4 | TRBV6-5 | 16 | NA | NA | CASSYYGAAANEKLFF | TGTGCCAGCAGTTACTACGGCGCCGCGGCTAATGAAAAACTGTTTTTT
TRBJ1-4 | TRBV19 | 14 | few | NA | CASSITTQGENLFF | TGTGCCAGTAGTATAACCACACAGGGCGAAAACCTGTTTTTT
TRBJ2-2 | TRBV5-1 | 17 | NA | NA | CASSLPLASENTGELFF | TGCGCCAGCAGCTTGCCTTTGGCTAGCGAGAACACCGGGGAGCTGTTTTTT
TRBJ2-1 | TRBV6-5 | 14 | NA | TRBD2 | CATQLLGDYDEQFF | TGTGCCACCCAGTTACTTGGGGACTACGATGAGCAGTTCTTC
TRBJ1-4 | TRBV7-9 | 16 | NA | TRBD1 | CASSSKPGQSDEKLFF | TGTGCCAGCAGCAGCAAGCCGGGACAGTCGGATGAAAAACTGTTTTTT
TRBJ1-3 | TRBV10-3 | 16 | NA | TRBD1 | CAISDSGGTSGNTIYF | TGTGCCATCAGTGATTCAGGGGGGACTTCTGGAAACACCATATATTTT